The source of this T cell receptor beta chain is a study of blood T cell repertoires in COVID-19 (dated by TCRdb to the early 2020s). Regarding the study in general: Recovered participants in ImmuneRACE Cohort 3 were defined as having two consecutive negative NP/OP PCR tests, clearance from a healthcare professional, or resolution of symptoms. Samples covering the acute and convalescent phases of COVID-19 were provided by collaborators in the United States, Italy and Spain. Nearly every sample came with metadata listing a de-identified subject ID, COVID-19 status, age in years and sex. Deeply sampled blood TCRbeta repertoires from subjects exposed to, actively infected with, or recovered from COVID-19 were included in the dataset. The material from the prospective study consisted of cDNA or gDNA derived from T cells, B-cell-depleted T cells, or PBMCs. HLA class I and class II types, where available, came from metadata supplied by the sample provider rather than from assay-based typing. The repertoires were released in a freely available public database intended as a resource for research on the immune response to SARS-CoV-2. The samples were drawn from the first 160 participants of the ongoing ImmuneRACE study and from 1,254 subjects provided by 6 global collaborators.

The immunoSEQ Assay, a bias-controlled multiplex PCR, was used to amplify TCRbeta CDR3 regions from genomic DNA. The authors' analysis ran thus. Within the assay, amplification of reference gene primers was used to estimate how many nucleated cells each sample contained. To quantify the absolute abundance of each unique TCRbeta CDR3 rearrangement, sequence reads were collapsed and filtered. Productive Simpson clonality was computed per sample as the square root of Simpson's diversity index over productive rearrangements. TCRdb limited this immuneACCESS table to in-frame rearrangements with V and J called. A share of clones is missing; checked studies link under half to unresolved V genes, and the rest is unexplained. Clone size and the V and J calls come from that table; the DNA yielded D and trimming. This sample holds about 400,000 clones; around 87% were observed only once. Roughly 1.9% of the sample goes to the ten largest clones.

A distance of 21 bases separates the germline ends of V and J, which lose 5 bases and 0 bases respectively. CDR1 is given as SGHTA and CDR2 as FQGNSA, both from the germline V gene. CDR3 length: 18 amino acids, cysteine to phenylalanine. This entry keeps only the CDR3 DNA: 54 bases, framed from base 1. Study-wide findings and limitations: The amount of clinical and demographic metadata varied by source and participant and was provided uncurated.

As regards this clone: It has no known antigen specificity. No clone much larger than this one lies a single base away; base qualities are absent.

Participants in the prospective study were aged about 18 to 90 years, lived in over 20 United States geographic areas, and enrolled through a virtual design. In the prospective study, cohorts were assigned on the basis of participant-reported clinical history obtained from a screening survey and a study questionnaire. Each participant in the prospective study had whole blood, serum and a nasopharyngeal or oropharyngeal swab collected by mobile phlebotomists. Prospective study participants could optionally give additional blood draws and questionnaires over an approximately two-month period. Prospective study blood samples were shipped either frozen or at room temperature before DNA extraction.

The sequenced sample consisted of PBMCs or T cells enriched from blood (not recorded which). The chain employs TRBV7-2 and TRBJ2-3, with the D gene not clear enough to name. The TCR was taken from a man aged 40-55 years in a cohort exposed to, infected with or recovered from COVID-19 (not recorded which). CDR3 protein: CASSPGVFPELSTDTQYF. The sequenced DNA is TGTGCCAGCAGCCCGGGTGTTTTCCCGGAGCTGAGCACAGATACGCAGTATTTT.